This T cell receptor beta chain is drawn from a study of blood T cell repertoires in COVID-19. Background on the study: T cells, B-cell-depleted T cells, or PBMCs provided the cDNA or gDNA that served as material.

Produced via immunoSEQ multiplex PCR; TCRdb's table is partial and in-frame only. The sample carries more than 85,000 clones, 80% to 90% recorded once. The CDR3 is 15 amino acids. Germline V CDR1 and CDR2: SGHRS, YFSETQ. Trimming removed 4 bases from V and 0 bases from J, with 11 bases in between. This chain connects TRBV5-1 to TRBJ2-1; TRBD2 is a possible D gene (6 bases). The sequence came from a woman aged 45-60 years who had recovered from COVID-19. The source material was PBMCs or T cells enriched from blood (not recorded which). The CDR3 DNA reads as TGCGCCAGCAGCCTGTGGGGGGACTCCTACAATGAGCAGTTCTTC. The encoded protein is CASSLWGDSYNEQFF.